Listed here are 7 T cell receptor beta chains from one sample, sequenced in a study of CD8+ T cells in alopecia areata. cDNA reverse transcribed from extracted RNA served as the sequencing template. Some clones are missing from TCRdb's copy, which holds only in-frame ones; the method was immunoSEQ multiplex PCR. This repertoire holds about 110,000 clones, and none appear only once. Sequencing used lesional skin. Receptors were obtained from a C3H/HeJ mouse with alopecia areata. This strain has MHC haplotype H2-k.

This clone was picked up a small number of times. The genes and germline here are from mouse. The read terminates 4 residues ahead of where the CDR3 ends, so the germline J gene completes it. The chain links TRBV19 to TRBJ1-1; a weak D match, TRBD1 (6 bases). The CDR3 totals 14 residues. In germline, CDR1 is FNHDT, CDR2 SITEND (reference sequence). CDR3 bases read: TGTGCCAGCAGTCCCGGGACTGGGGGGCAA. It yields the protein CASSPGTGGQ. The full CDR3 reads CASSPGTGGQEVFF.

Points on this clone: Mouse gene names and germline throughout. CDR3 region: CASSAGTGDGQNTLYF. Incomplete CDR3 DNA: TGTGCCAGCAGTGCCGGGACAGGGGATGGACAAAAC. This rearrangement joins TRBV13-3 to TRBJ2-4; TRBD1 aligns across 10 bases. The read terminates 4 residues before the CDR3 end, so the remaining end is supplied by the germline J gene. V dropped 3 bases and J dropped 3; count of bases not matched to a gene: 7. Germline V gene data show CDR1 as NNHDY and CDR2 as SYVADS. The CDR3 runs to 16 residues.

This clone was recorded a few times. Gene names denote mouse genes. Sequencing ends 4 residues short of the CDR3 end; the germline J gene provides the rest. This chain links TRBV1 with TRBJ2-7; D is ambiguous. CDR3 length equals 14 residues. Trimming removed 1 base from V and 0 bases from J, with 7 bases in between. Germline V gene sequence: CDR1 NSQYPW, CDR2 LRSPGD (reference sequence). CDR3 bases read: TGCACCTGCAGTGCAGGTCAGTTCTCCTAT. Its protein product is CTCSAGQFSY. The CDR3 in full is CTCSAGQFSYEQYF.

A word on this clone: These gene names are mouse names. The read gets to within 4 residues of the CDR3 end, and the germline J gene fills in the rest. This chain joins TRBV1 and TRBJ1-1, with 7 bases fitting TRBD1. Germline loops: CDR1 NSQYPW, CDR2 LRSPGD (reference sequence). The CDR3 totals 12 residues. This CDR3 is CTCSEGQSEVFF. The CDR3 DNA, read in part, is TGCACCTGCAGTGAGGGACAGTCA. The full variable domain, its missing parts supplied by reference TRBV1 and TRBJ1-1, is VTLLEQNPRWRLVPRGQAVNLRCILKNSQYPWMSWYQQDLQKQLQWLFTLRSPGDKEVKSLPGADYLATRVTDTELRLQVANMSQGRTLYCTCSEGQSEVFFGKGTRLTVV.

This clone was counted a few times. Genes and germline come from the mouse. Read coverage stops 4 residues before the CDR3 terminus; the germline J gene supplies the remainder. The chain couples TRBV13-3 to TRBJ2-5; 7 bases are shared with TRBD1. The CDR3 extends over 16 amino acids. Germline V lookup: CDR1 NNHDY, CDR2 SYVADS. V was pared by 2 bases and J by 0 bases, with 6 bases of the junction left unmatched. The CDR3 DNA, read in part, is TGTGCCAGCAGTGAAAACAGGGGCATTAACCAAGAC. Amino acid sequence: CASSENRGINQD. From start to end, the CDR3 is CASSENRGINQDTQYF.

There are many counts of this clone. Germline and genes here are mouse. This CDR3 reads CAGQGDTGQLYF. The sequenced part of the CDR3 DNA is TGTGCCGGCCAGGGGGACACCGGG. The chain links TRBV13-3 to TRBJ2-2, with 7 positions matching TRBD1. The read halts 4 residues ahead of the CDR3 end, with the missing end drawn from the germline J gene. V shed 10 bases, J shed 3 bases, and the junction held 3 bases outside the gene matches. The germline V gene has CDR1 NNHDY and CDR2 SYVADS. CDR3 length equals 12 residues.

This clone occurred many times. Gene names are mouse gene names. The CDR3 extends 4 residues past the end of the read, so its final part is completed from the germline J gene. The rearrangement uses TRBV13-3 and TRBJ2-3; 7 nucleotides agree with TRBD1. The CDR3 extends over 12 amino acids. Looked up from germline, CDR1 is NNHDY and CDR2 is SYVADS. This CDR3 reads CASGGTVETLYF. Partial CDR3 DNA: TGTGCCAGCGGTGGGACAGTAGAA.